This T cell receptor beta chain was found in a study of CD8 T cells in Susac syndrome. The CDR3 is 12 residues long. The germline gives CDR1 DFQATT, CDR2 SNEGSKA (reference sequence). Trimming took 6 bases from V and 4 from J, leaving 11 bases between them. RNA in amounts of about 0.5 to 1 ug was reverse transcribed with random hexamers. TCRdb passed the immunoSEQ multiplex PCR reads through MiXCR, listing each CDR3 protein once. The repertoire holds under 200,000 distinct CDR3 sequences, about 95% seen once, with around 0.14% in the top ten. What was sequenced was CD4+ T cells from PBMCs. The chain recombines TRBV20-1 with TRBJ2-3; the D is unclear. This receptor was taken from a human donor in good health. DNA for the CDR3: TGCAGTGCCTCGCGCCCTTCAGATACGCAGTATTTT. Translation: CSASRPSDTQYF.